Given below is one T cell receptor (beta chain) in context. Its target is not known. This sample stems from a study of cytomegalovirus exposure and HLA in healthy donors. Study outcomes and limitations: 15,000 to 20,000 TCR beta sequences were associated with HLA alleles at 0.05 false discovery rate in a later analysis.

PCR employed 60 Vbeta and 13 Jbeta primers. Profiled with immunoSEQ multiplex PCR; TCRdb holds only in-frame clones, not every one. With roughly 46,000 clones in the sample, the ten largest clones hold 0.9% to 1.2%. Germline assignment: CDR1 SGHRS and CDR2 YFSETQ. This CDR3 comprises 14 residues. The V gene lost 1 base and the J gene lost 5 bases, with 9 bases spanning the gap. The TCR originated in a woman aged 40-49 years in good health and CMV-seronegative. Sequencing was done on a sample of PBMCs. This chain links TRBV5-1 with TRBJ2-2; weak D call: TRBD2 (5 bases). As DNA, the CDR3 is TGCGCCAGCAGCTTGCCTAGCAAAACCGGGGAGCTGTTTTTT. Translation: CASSLPSKTGELFF. The variable domain in full, with the rest retrieved from reference TRBV5-1 and TRBJ2-2, is KAGVTQTPRYLIKTRGQQVTLSCSPISGHRSVSWYQQTPGQGLQFLFEYFSETQRNKGNFPGRFSGRQFSNSRSEMNVSTLELGDSALYLCASSLPSKTGELFFGEGSRLTVL.